This T cell receptor beta chain was identified in a study of CD8+CD57+ T cells in acquired aplastic anemia. About the research overall: On average, sorted CD4+ and CD8+ cells gave roughly 3 ug of DNA.

In its sample, this clonotype was seen a few times. Its antigen is as yet unknown. Study-level points and caveats: Controls and patients did not differ significantly in CD8+ Simpson's diversity.

Those patients picked for sequencing had displayed CD8+CD57+ cell expansion on flow cytometry. Sampling of blood occurred while the patients had still received no therapy. Template material for TCR beta VDJ and CDR3 profiling consisted of genomic DNA. TCRdb itself ran the reads through MiXCR, one entry per CDR3 protein. The profile covers about 250,000 distinct CDR3 sequences, with roughly half appearing a single time and 7.8% taken by the ten largest. Germline lookup yields CDR1 LNHNV and CDR2 YYDKDF (reference sequence). V dropped 0 bases and J dropped 4; count of bases not matched to a gene: 3. This CDR3 region has 15 residues.

Input material: sorted CD4+, CD8+, or CD8+CD57+ T cells (not recorded which) from PBMCs. V gene TRBV15 combines with J gene TRBJ2-7; 10 bases line up with TRBD1. The TCR was taken from a human donor with aplastic anemia. This CDR3 is CATSRDRTGGYEQYF. In DNA, the CDR3 is TGTGCCACCAGCAGAGATAGGACAGGGGGGTACGAGCAGTACTTC. The variable domain in full, completed from reference TRBV15 and TRBJ2-7, reads DAMVIQNPRYQVTQFGKPVTLSCSQTLNHNVMYWYQQKSSQAPKLLFHYYDKDFNNEADTPDNFQSRRPNTSFCFLDIRSPGLGDTAMYLCATSRDRTGGYEQYFGPGTRLTVT.